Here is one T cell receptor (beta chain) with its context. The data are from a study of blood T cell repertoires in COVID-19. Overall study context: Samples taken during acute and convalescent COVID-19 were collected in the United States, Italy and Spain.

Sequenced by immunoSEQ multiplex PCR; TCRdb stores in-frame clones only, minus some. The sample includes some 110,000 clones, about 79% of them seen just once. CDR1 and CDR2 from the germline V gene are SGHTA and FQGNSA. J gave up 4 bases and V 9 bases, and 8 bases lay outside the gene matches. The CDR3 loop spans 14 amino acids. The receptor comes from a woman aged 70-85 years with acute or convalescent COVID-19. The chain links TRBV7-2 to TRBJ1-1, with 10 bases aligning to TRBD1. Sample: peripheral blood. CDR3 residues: CASRQGAQGTEAFF. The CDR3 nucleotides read TGTGCCAGTAGACAGGGGGCGCAGGGCACTGAAGCTTTCTTT.